One sample yielded the 18 T cell receptor beta chains listed below, sequenced in a study of T cell repertoires in cytomegalovirus infection. TCRdb redid the calling of the reads with MiXCR, one entry per CDR3 protein. The sample contains hundreds of thousands of distinct CDR3 sequences, 20% to 30% of which appear only once. The sequenced sample consisted of CD8+ T cells from PBMCs. Every receptor here comes from a human donor in good health (CMV status not recorded). Some clones in this sample may be carry-over from other donors' samples.

This clonotype was found a few times. This rearrangement joins TRBV29-1 to TRBJ2-5; 10 nucleotides line up with TRBD2. Germline-derived CDR1 and CDR2 are SQVTM and ANQGSEA. This CDR3 is built from 16 residues. The V gene end was trimmed by 0 bases and the J gene end by 4 bases; junction bases not matched to a gene: 8. In DNA, the CDR3 is TGCAGCGTTGAAGATCGGGATAGCGGGGGGAGAGAGACCCAGTACTTC. Amino acid sequence: CSVEDRDSGGRETQYF. The whole variable domain, filled in from reference TRBV29-1 and TRBJ2-5, reads SAVISQKPSRDICQRGTSLTIQCQVDSQVTMMFWYRQQPGQSLTLIATANQGSEATYESGFVIDKFPISRPNLTFSTLTVSNMSPEDSSIYLCSVEDRDSGGRETQYFGPGTRLLVL.

In its sample, this clonotype was seen a few times. CDR3 residues: CASSPSVVGVPLKGHGANVLTF. The CDR3 nucleotides read TGTGCCAGCAGCCCGTCCGTGGTGGGGGTCCCACTGAAAGGGCATGGGGCCAACGTCCTGACTTTC. V usage is TRBV6-8 and J usage is TRBJ2-6; the D call may be TRBD1 or TRBD2 (5 bases each). The CDR3 loop spans 22 amino acids. Germline V CDR1 and CDR2: MNHGY, SAAAGT. Trimming removed 6 bases at V and 3 bases at J, with 33 bases between.

The chain carries TRBV12-3 or TRBV12-4 and TRBJ1-1, with D uncertain. V lost 8 bases and J lost 7, with 17 bases in between. The CDR3 is 13 amino acids. This CDR3 reads CASSLSWGNEAFF. CDR3 DNA sequence: TGTGCCAGCTCCTTGAGCTGGGGAAATGAAGCTTTCTTT.

This clonotype occurred many times. The rearrangement links TRBV6-6 to TRBJ2-3; unclear D gene. The germline V gene encodes CDR1 MNHNY and CDR2 SVGAGI (reference sequence). V dropped 7 bases and J dropped 0 bases, with 11 bases sitting between them. The CDR3 length is 14 residues. Here the CDR3 reads CASTSSMSTDTQYF. The CDR3 DNA reads TGTGCCAGCACCTCCTCGATGAGCACAGATACGCAGTATTTT.

The CDR3 sequence is CASMSRDMRHNEQFF. The CDR3 bases are TGTGCCAGCATGTCAAGGGACATGAGACACAATGAGCAGTTCTTC. This chain joins TRBV6-5 and TRBJ2-1, with D possibly being TRBD1 (6 bases). The CDR3 has 15 amino acids. Looked up from germline, CDR1 is MNHEY and CDR2 is SVGAGI. Trimming stripped 7 bases from V and 5 bases from J, with 18 bases between.

Of note for this clonotype: Since a much larger clone is just one base distant, this may be a read error. This sequence joins TRBV25-1 and TRBJ1-1; D ambiguous. This CDR3 spans 12 amino acids. The V gene's germline CDR1 is MGHDK and CDR2 SYGVNS. CDR3 DNA sequence: TGTGTCAGCGGGATGGCGACTTACGAAGCTTTCTTT. It codes for CVSGMATYEAFF.

At least ten counts were recorded for this clonotype. This chain connects TRBV7-8 to TRBJ2-2; 10 bases align to TRBD2. Germline V CDR1 and CDR2: SGHVS, FQNEAQ. This CDR3 contains 18 residues. With 2 bases clipped from V and 4 bases from J, the junction kept 10 bases outside the gene matches. The CDR3 DNA follows: TGTGCCAGCAGCTTATCCCCAGCGGGGGGGCCCGGCACCGGGGAGCTGTTTTTT. This gives the protein CASSLSPAGGPGTGELFF.

The genes are TRBV4-1 and TRBJ1-3; D not resolved. This CDR3 has 14 residues. V was cut by 2 bases and J by 9 bases, with 14 bases left in between. Germline loops: CDR1 MGHRA, CDR2 YSYEKL. This CDR3 is CASSQKTAVTTIYF. DNA of the CDR3: TGCGCCAGCAGCCAAAAGACGGCCGTTACCACCATATATTTT.

V gene TRBV4-3 combines with J gene TRBJ2-2; no clear D gene. In germline, CDR1 is LGHNA, CDR2 YSLEER. There are 16 residues in the CDR3. V dropped 3 bases and J dropped 2 bases, with 13 bases sitting between them. The CDR3 here is CASSHQNRQNTGELFF. CDR3 sequence (DNA): TGCGCCAGCAGCCATCAAAACAGACAAAACACCGGGGAGCTGTTTTTT.

Only a few counts were recorded for this clonotype. It may be a read error: a sequence one base away is much more abundant. The chain links TRBV7-6 to TRBJ2-5, with no clear D. CDR1 is SGHVS and CDR2 is FNYEAQ in the germline V gene. The CDR3 is 15 amino acids. The CDR3 spells CVSSRAFSLGETQYF. The CDR3 nucleotides are TGTGTCAGCAGCCGAGCTTTCTCATTGGGAGAGACCCAGTACTTC.

In this sample, this clonotype turned up many times. V usage is TRBV7-2 and J usage is TRBJ2-7, with 13 positions matching TRBD2. There are 16 residues in the CDR3. V lost 4 bases and J lost 1; bases outside the gene matches: 4. Germline V gene lookup returns CDR1 SGHTA and CDR2 FQGNSA. The CDR3 sequence: CASSWRTSGGSYEQYV. The CDR3 nucleotides read TGTGCCAGCAGCTGGCGGACTAGCGGGGGATCCTACGAGCAGTACGTC.

The V gene is TRBV4-3, the J gene TRBJ2-1, with D unclear. CDR1 LGHNA and CDR2 YSLEER come from the germline V gene. The CDR3 contains 11 residues. V was clipped by 2 bases and J by 5 bases, with 1 base between them. The CDR3 loop is CASSQHNEQFF. The CDR3 DNA reads TGCGCCAGCAGCCAACACAATGAGCAGTTCTTC.

The gene calls are TRBV29-1 and TRBJ2-1; no clear D. V was clipped by 4 bases and J by 3 bases, with 10 bases between them. This CDR3 comprises 13 residues. Germline-derived CDR1 and CDR2 are SQVTM and ANQGSEA. The CDR3 DNA follows: TGCAGCGTTGCACTACAGAACTACAATGAGCAGTTCTTC. Its protein product is CSVALQNYNEQFF.

There are a few counts of this clonotype. The genes are TRBV6-2 or TRBV6-3 and TRBJ1-1, with no clear D. The CDR3 is 14 amino acids. Germline values: CDR1 MNHEY, CDR2 SVGEGT. V was cut by 6 bases and J by 1 base, with 12 bases left in between. CDR3 sequence: CASRAADGNTEAFF. CDR3 nucleotide sequence: TGTGCCAGCAGGGCTGCGGACGGGAACACTGAAGCTTTCTTT.

The chain uses TRBV19 and TRBJ1-5, with D uncertain. The germline V and J ends were trimmed by 4 bases and 1 base, with 14 bases remaining between them. The CDR3 is made up of 16 amino acids. Germline V gene lookup returns CDR1 LNHDA and CDR2 SQIVND (reference sequence). The CDR3 nucleotides read TGTGCCAGTAGTAACTTCTTGGCGCTCAGCAATCAGCCCCAGCATTTT. Amino acids: CASSNFLALSNQPQHF. The variable domain in full, completed from reference TRBV19 and TRBJ1-5, reads DGGITQSPKYLFRKEGQNVTLSCEQNLNHDAMYWYRQDPGQGLRLIYYSQIVNDFQKGDIAEGYSVSREKKESFPLTVTSAQKNPTAFYLCASSNFLALSNQPQHFGDGTRLSIL.

The table lists this clonotype with a few counts. The chain recombines TRBV29-1 with TRBJ1-4; D is perhaps TRBD1 (5 bases). Germline-derived CDR1 and CDR2 are SQVTM and ANQGSEA. V lost 4 bases and J 4 bases, leaving 10 bases between the germline ends. This CDR3 is 13 amino acids long. CDR3 protein: CSVVTGLNEKLFF. In DNA, the CDR3 is TGCAGCGTTGTAACGGGACTTAATGAAAAACTGTTTTTT.

In this sample, this clonotype turned up many times. The DNA of the CDR3 is TGTGCCACCAGCAGAGATCCGGTCAGGGGGTATGACACTGAAGCTTTCTTT. It translates to CATSRDPVRGYDTEAFF. The rearrangement joins TRBV15 to TRBJ1-1; 7 bases map to TRBD1. J was trimmed by 3 bases and V by 0 bases; bases with no gene match: 10. The CDR3 contains 17 residues. CDR1 is LNHNV, CDR2 YYDKDF, per germline (reference sequence).

In this sample, this clonotype turned up a few times. This chain connects TRBV6-5 to TRBJ1-2; D might be TRBD1 (5 bases). Looked up from germline, CDR1 is MNHEY and CDR2 is SVGAGI. Trimming cost V 0 bases and J 1 base, with 6 bases left between them. The CDR3 is made up of 14 amino acids. The CDR3 reads CASSYSQGNYGYTF. The CDR3 DNA follows: TGTGCCAGCAGTTACTCGCAGGGTAACTATGGCTACACCTTC.